The rows below give T cell receptor beta chains drawn from one sample of a study of blood T cell repertoires in COVID-19. Sequencing was performed with immunoSEQ multiplex PCR; in TCRdb, only in-frame clones are kept and a portion is missing. The data hold 200,000 to 300,000 clones, with around 88% observed a single time. The sample comprised PBMCs or T cells enriched from blood (not recorded which). These TCRs come from a woman between 40 and 55 years old with acute COVID-19. The CDR3 runs from the conserved cysteine through the conserved F or W. The D gene is left open where the match is weak. Rows give clone size only sometimes, using once, few, many, or a class for an expanded clone.

d_call: -; clone_size: -; v_call: TRBV27; j_call: TRBJ1-2; cdr3_nt: TGTGCCAGCAGTTCCTCGGAGGTCAACTATGGCTACACCTTC; cdr3_aa: CASSSSEVNYGYTF
d_call: -; clone_size: -; v_call: TRBV4-3; j_call: TRBJ1-5; cdr3_nt: TGCGCCAGCAGCCAAGAGCTGGGTTCAGGTTGGCAGCCCCAGCATTTT; cdr3_aa: CASSQELGSGWQPQHF
d_call: -; clone_size: -; v_call: TRBV11-2; j_call: TRBJ1-2; cdr3_nt: TGTGCCAGCAGCTCGGGTCTTTTACCCTATGGCTACACCTTC; cdr3_aa: CASSSGLLPYGYTF
d_call: -; clone_size: -; v_call: TRBV9; j_call: TRBJ1-2; cdr3_nt: TGTGCCAGCAACCCCCAGGCGGGCGGTAACTATGGCTACACCTTC; cdr3_aa: CASNPQAGGNYGYTF
d_call: TRBD2; clone_size: -; v_call: TRBV7-2; j_call: TRBJ2-2; cdr3_nt: TGTGCCAGCAGCGCTAGCGGGGGGTACACCGGGGAGCTGTTTTTT; cdr3_aa: CASSASGGYTGELFF
d_call: -; clone_size: -; v_call: TRBV27; j_call: TRBJ1-2; cdr3_nt: TGTGCCAGCAGTTTATCCGGGGGGCCTGTCTATGGCTACACCTTC; cdr3_aa: CASSLSGGPVYGYTF
d_call: TRBD2; clone_size: once; v_call: TRBV6-5; j_call: TRBJ2-3; cdr3_nt: TGTGCCAGCAGTTACGCAGCGGGGGGCGGCGCGGATACGCAGTATTTT; cdr3_aa: CASSYAAGGGADTQYF
d_call: -; clone_size: -; v_call: TRBV21-1; j_call: TRBJ2-5; cdr3_nt: TGTGCCAGCAGCAAAGTCAAGGGGGCCGAGACCCAGTACTTC; cdr3_aa: CASSKVKGAETQYF
d_call: TRBD1; clone_size: -; v_call: TRBV28; j_call: TRBJ1-1; cdr3_nt: TGTGCCAGCAGCGGACAGGGGGCTTACACTGAAGCTTTCTTT; cdr3_aa: CASSGQGAYTEAFF
d_call: -; clone_size: -; v_call: TRBV19; j_call: TRBJ1-6; cdr3_nt: TGTGCCAGTAGTAATCCGCGGGACCGCGGCTCCAGAAGAGCCCTCCACTTT; cdr3_aa: CASSNPRDRGSRRALHF
d_call: -; clone_size: -; v_call: TRBV7-8; j_call: TRBJ1-2; cdr3_nt: TGTGCCAGCAGTCAAACTTCATCGGGAGGGGGCTACACCTTC; cdr3_aa: CASSQTSSGGGYTF
d_call: TRBD2; clone_size: -; v_call: TRBV27; j_call: TRBJ2-1; cdr3_nt: TGTGCCAGCAGTTTATCGAGGACTAGCGGGGGTAATGAGCAGTTCTTC; cdr3_aa: CASSLSRTSGGNEQFF
d_call: -; clone_size: -; v_call: TRBV5-4; j_call: TRBJ2-7; cdr3_nt: TGTGCCAGCAGCCTGGTCGGGGGGCCCTCGGAGCAGTACTTC; cdr3_aa: CASSLVGGPSEQYF
d_call: TRBD2; clone_size: -; v_call: TRBV27; j_call: TRBJ2-5; cdr3_nt: TGTGCCAGCAGTTTCCGGACTAGCGGGGAGGGGACCCAGTACTTC; cdr3_aa: CASSFRTSGEGTQYF
d_call: -; clone_size: -; v_call: TRBV7-2; j_call: TRBJ1-5; cdr3_nt: TGTGCCAGCAGCTTAGAAGCCAGGGGTAGGCAGCCCCAGCATTTT; cdr3_aa: CASSLEARGRQPQHF
d_call: -; clone_size: once; v_call: TRBV5-1; j_call: TRBJ1-3; cdr3_nt: TGCGCCAGCAGCTTGGCCGATACAGGGGGAAACACCATATATTTT; cdr3_aa: CASSLADTGGNTIYF
d_call: -; clone_size: -; v_call: TRBV12-5; j_call: TRBJ1-3; cdr3_nt: TGTGCTAGTGGTTTGGCCCGGGACACCATATATTTT; cdr3_aa: CASGLARDTIYF
d_call: TRBD1; clone_size: -; v_call: TRBV19; j_call: TRBJ1-2; cdr3_nt: TGTGCCAGTAGTTTCGACAGGGTCCATGGCTACACCTTC; cdr3_aa: CASSFDRVHGYTF
d_call: TRBD2; clone_size: -; v_call: TRBV7-6; j_call: TRBJ2-7; cdr3_nt: TGTGCCAGCAGCTTAGCGAGGACTAGCGGGGGCGGCGAGCAGTACTTC; cdr3_aa: CASSLARTSGGGEQYF
d_call: TRBD1; clone_size: -; v_call: TRBV29-1; j_call: TRBJ1-5; cdr3_nt: TGCAGCGTTGCCGGAACAGGGGCAGTGGAGCCCCAGCATTTT; cdr3_aa: CSVAGTGAVEPQHF
d_call: -; clone_size: -; v_call: TRBV19; j_call: TRBJ1-4; cdr3_nt: TGTGCCAGTAGTATTGGAGGGATTGAAAAACTGTTTTTT; cdr3_aa: CASSIGGIEKLFF
d_call: -; clone_size: once; v_call: TRBV7-2; j_call: TRBJ1-5; cdr3_nt: TGTGCCAGCAGCTTAGTGATATCGGCAGGGGTTCAGCCCCAGCATTTT; cdr3_aa: CASSLVISAGVQPQHF
d_call: -; clone_size: -; v_call: TRBV5-4; j_call: TRBJ2-7; cdr3_nt: TGTGCCAGCAGCTTGTCCGGTCTAGCGAGGCAGTACTTC; cdr3_aa: CASSLSGLARQYF
d_call: -; clone_size: -; v_call: TRBV7-8; j_call: TRBJ2-5; cdr3_nt: TGTGCCAGCAGCTTGAGGGCGCAAGAGACCCAGTACTTC; cdr3_aa: CASSLRAQETQYF
d_call: TRBD1; clone_size: -; v_call: TRBV19; j_call: TRBJ1-5; cdr3_nt: TGTGCCAGTAGTATAGGGACAGGGGCCGGACAGCCCCAGCATTTT; cdr3_aa: CASSIGTGAGQPQHF
d_call: TRBD1; clone_size: -; v_call: TRBV7-9; j_call: TRBJ1-1; cdr3_nt: TGTGCCGGCTTGGGACAGCCTAACACTGAAGCTTTCTTT; cdr3_aa: CAGLGQPNTEAFF
d_call: -; clone_size: -; v_call: TRBV14; j_call: TRBJ1-1; cdr3_nt: TGTGCCAGCAGCTTAGATCCCCCCCGGGGTACAAACACTGAAGCTTTCTTT; cdr3_aa: CASSLDPPRGTNTEAFF
d_call: -; clone_size: few; v_call: TRBV10-3; j_call: TRBJ1-3; cdr3_nt: TGTGCCATCAGTGAGAGGCAGCTCACAGGCGGCAGGCCTGGAAACACCATATATTTT; cdr3_aa: CAISERQLTGGRPGNTIYF
d_call: TRBD2; clone_size: -; v_call: TRBV19; j_call: TRBJ2-3; cdr3_nt: TGTGCCACCACCCGCGGCGGGGGGTACACAGATACGCAGTATTTT; cdr3_aa: CATTRGGGYTDTQYF
d_call: -; clone_size: -; v_call: TRBV11-2; j_call: TRBJ1-1; cdr3_nt: TGTGCCAGCAGCTTATCAGTTGCCACTGAAGCTTTCTTT; cdr3_aa: CASSLSVATEAFF
d_call: TRBD2; clone_size: -; v_call: TRBV6-2/TRBV6-3; j_call: TRBJ2-1; cdr3_nt: TGTGCCAGCAGTCCGGGACTAGCGGGGTACAATGAGCAGTTCTTC; cdr3_aa: CASSPGLAGYNEQFF
d_call: -; clone_size: -; v_call: TRBV6-5; j_call: TRBJ1-2; cdr3_nt: TGTGCCAGCATGGGAGGGCCCTATGGCTACACCTTC; cdr3_aa: CASMGGPYGYTF